This entry features one T cell receptor beta chain sequence. Antigen unknown. TCRdb's copy holds only in-frame clones and misses some; the assay was immunoSEQ multiplex PCR. The sample lists some 99,000 clones; around 87% were seen once. The data derive from a study of T cell responses to AZD1222 COVID-19 vaccine. Study observations and caveats: Elevations in Spike-specific TCR breadth and depth followed administration of two AZD1222 doses.

The receptor's source is an adult in good health. The specimen was peripheral blood, collected on day 0 of AZD1222 vaccination.

Here the CDR3 DNA reads TGTGCCACCAGTGAGAGGGTCTCGGGCGGCTACACCTTC. Protein: CATSERVSGGYTF. The V and J genes are TRBV24-1 and TRBJ1-2, with no clear D. V shed 4 bases and J shed 8 bases, with 13 bases lying between them. CDR1 is KGHDR, CDR2 SFDVKD, per germline. CDR3 length equals 13 residues.